This T cell receptor (beta chain) was sequenced for a study of T cells expressing NK-cell markers (dated by TCRdb to 2019 to 2021). A note on the overall study: TCR beta-chain repertoires were profiled in sorted CD3+CD56+NKG2C+, CD3+CD56+NKG2C- and CD3+CD56-NKG2C+ T-cell subsets from several donors. All eight donors whose samples were sequenced were randomly selected healthy volunteers, three of them men and five women. Libraries were sequenced as 2 x 150 bp reads on Illumina HiSeq 2000/2500, MiSeq or NextSeq. Seven of the eight sequenced donors were HCMV-seropositive and one was HCMV-seronegative. Paper-wide results and their limitations: Whether the expanded NKG2C-expressing T cell clones were specific for HCMV antigens was left unclear. Those dominant clonotypes were again the most abundant among CD3+CD56-NKG2C+ cells in four donors, at about 25-60.1%. In 5 to 7 donors, the dominant CD3+CD56+NKG2C+ clonotypes ranked among the top 10 CD8+ clonotypes, making up about 1.0-7.5% of CD8+ T cells.

In regard to this clonotype: Its target antigen remains unknown.

The CDR3 contains 15 residues, cysteine and phenylalanine counted. No DNA was logged. CDR1 and CDR2, looked up from the germline V gene, are MNHNS and SASEGT. Sequencing instrument: Illumina HiSeq 2000. TCR beta cDNA libraries were made by 5'RACE template switching that added a universal primer site and unique molecular identifiers. cDNA synthesis was primed from the TCR beta constant segment, followed by two successive PCR amplification steps. On the study's bioinformatics: MIGEC handled demultiplexing of the reads and grouping by UMI, while MiTCR was used to assemble and quantify clonotypes. Only TCR cDNA sequences supported by at least two reads were kept to exclude erroneous sequences. The tcR package was used for downstream repertoire analysis, and clonotypes were matched across fractions by CDR3 nucleotide sequence plus V segment. VDJmatch was used to annotate antigen specificity against VDJdb, with one amino acid substitution in CDR3 allowed. TCRdb reprocessed the reads and lists each CDR3 protein sequence as a single entry, with no DNA. These V and J calls originate from TCRdb's pipeline instead of the authors' own analysis. The sample table gives thousands of distinct CDR3 sequences. The ten largest clones take up less than 80% of the sample.

HCMV serostatus was determined by detecting HCMV-specific IgG in serum with a commercial ELISA kit. Ficoll density gradient centrifugation was used to isolate peripheral blood mononuclear cells from blood. The source of this sequence is a man aged 18 to 69 in good health. The sample consisted of blood T cells: a sorted CD56 or NKG2C T cell subset, CD4+ or CD8+ T cells, or bulk PBMC T cells (not recorded which). This sequence uses TRBV6-1 and TRBJ2-2; TCRdb reports TRBD2, a call that lacks DNA to check it against. The CDR3 region has the sequence CASSGLAGGTGELFF.